The rows below give T cell receptor beta chains drawn from one sample of a study of shared T cell receptors in the human thymus. Measured with immunoSEQ multiplex PCR; TCRdb has only the in-frame clones, and not every one. The table has 720,000 or so clones, 70% to 90% seen once. This sample also belongs to another study, concerning human thymus T cells.

Sequenced input: thymocytes. The receptors were gathered from a girl under three years old with a congenital heart defect. Each CDR3 is given with its conserved first and last residue. D genes are given only for firm matches. The size field is filled for only some rows; it gives once, few, many or a size class.

V gene	D gene	J gene	clone size	CDR3 protein	CDR3 DNA
TRBV5-4	TRBD1	TRBJ1-2	NA	CASSETGFYGYTF	TGTGCCAGCAGCGAGACAGGGTTCTATGGCTACACCTTC
TRBV28	NA	TRBJ1-2	NA	CASSLRAATGNYGYTF	TGTGCCAGCAGTTTAAGAGCCGCGACAGGAAATTATGGCTACACCTTC
TRBV5-8	TRBD1	TRBJ1-1	NA	CASRPARDRGLRTEAFF	TGTGCCAGCAGGCCCGCACGGGACAGGGGGTTGCGGACTGAAGCTTTCTTT
TRBV12-5	NA	TRBJ2-1	NA	CASGLVRSEGEVRNGQFF	TGTGCTAGTGGTTTGGTACGTAGTGAAGGGGAGGTTCGTAATGGGCAGTTCTTC
TRBV4-1	TRBD1	TRBJ2-5	NA	CASSQNRDREETQYF	TGCGCCAGCAGCCAGAACCGGGACAGGGAAGAGACCCAGTACTTC
TRBV5-1	NA	TRBJ1-6	NA	CASSLLPGKGNSPLHF	TGCGCCAGCAGCTTGCTTCCGGGAAAGGGTAATTCACCCCTCCACTTT
TRBV11-2	NA	TRBJ1-2	NA	CASGTPGHKVYGYTF	TGTGCCAGCGGGACCCCGGGACATAAGGTTTATGGCTACACCTTC
TRBV6-1	NA	TRBJ2-1	NA	CASSEAREQGKYSYNEQFF	TGTGCCAGCAGTGAAGCGAGGGAACAAGGGAAATACTCCTACAATGAGCAGTTCTTC
TRBV28	NA	TRBJ1-6	NA	CASSHGQDNSPLHF	TGTGCCAGCAGTCACGGACAAGATAATTCACCCCTCCACTTT
TRBV5-4	TRBD1	TRBJ2-5	few	CASTRSGQGGTETQYF	TGTGCCAGCACCCGATCGGGACAGGGGGGGACGGAGACCCAGTACTTC
TRBV6-5	TRBD1	TRBJ1-5	NA	CASSYGTKGQRGPQHF	TGTGCCAGCAGTTACGGAACAAAGGGACAGCGTGGGCCCCAGCATTTT
TRBV7-9	NA	TRBJ1-2	NA	CASSETGLYGYTF	TGTGCCAGCAGCGAAACAGGGCTCTATGGCTACACCTTC
TRBV5-1	TRBD1	TRBJ2-7	NA	CASSLAGGPYEQYF	TGCGCCAGCAGCTTGGCAGGGGGACCCTACGAGCAGTACTTC
TRBV27	NA	TRBJ1-2	NA	CASSSQGHARYGYTF	TGTGCCAGCAGTTCCCAGGGCCACGCACGCTATGGCTACACCTTC
TRBV5-1	TRBD2	TRBJ2-5	NA	CASSLELAGSQETQYF	TGCGCCAGCAGCTTGGAGCTAGCGGGTTCCCAAGAGACCCAGTACTTC
TRBV27	NA	TRBJ2-3	NA	CASARGTDTQYF	TGTGCCAGCGCCAGGGGCACAGATACGCAGTATTTT
TRBV18	TRBD1	TRBJ1-2	once	CASSLAGQGAYPLYGYTF	TGTGCCAGCTCATTGGCGGGACAGGGGGCTTACCCTCTCTATGGCTACACCTTC
TRBV6-1	NA	TRBJ2-7	few	CASSVTTVFAKKSSYEQYF	TGTGCCAGCAGTGTAACAACAGTGTTTGCAAAGAAAAGCTCCTACGAGCAGTACTTC
TRBV10-3	NA	TRBJ1-6	NA	CAISLGLSYNSPLHF	TGTGCCATCAGCCTGGGCCTCTCCTATAATTCACCCCTCCACTTT
TRBV25-1	NA	TRBJ1-1	NA	CASTHGGYTEAFF	TGTGCCAGCACCCACGGGGGGTACACTGAAGCTTTCTTT
TRBV2	NA	TRBJ2-5	NA	CASSELVQGGLQETQYF	TGTGCCAGCAGTGAATTGGTACAGGGGGGACTACAAGAGACCCAGTACTTC
TRBV9	NA	TRBJ2-3	NA	CASSVGRERPTDTQYF	TGTGCCAGCAGCGTAGGGAGGGAACGACCCACAGATACGCAGTATTTT
TRBV9	TRBD1	TRBJ1-2	NA	CASNRGRNHYGYTF	TGTGCCAGCAACAGGGGGCGGAACCACTATGGCTACACCTTC
TRBV13	TRBD2	TRBJ2-3	NA	CASSSRAGKIDTQYF	TGTGCCAGCAGTTCTCGAGCGGGGAAGATAGATACGCAGTATTTT
TRBV28	NA	TRBJ1-1	NA	CASSLCTAWPLNTEAFF	TGTGCCAGCAGTTTATGCACAGCATGGCCTCTGAACACTGAAGCTTTCTTT
TRBV7-8	NA	TRBJ1-1	NA	CASSPMSQDSGAFF	TGTGCCAGCAGCCCGATGTCCCAGGACTCCGGAGCTTTCTTT
TRBV7-3	NA	TRBJ2-1	NA	CASSVGTTNEQFF	TGTGCCAGCAGCGTCGGGACAACCAATGAGCAGTTCTTC
TRBV9	TRBD1	TRBJ1-6	NA	CASSVEVNHRGRRNSPLHF	TGTGCCAGCAGCGTAGAGGTTAATCACAGGGGGCGAAGGAATTCACCCCTCCACTTT
TRBV7-9	NA	TRBJ2-7	NA	CASSLSPGHPTYEQYF	TGTGCCAGCAGCTTAAGCCCCGGACACCCAACCTACGAGCAGTACTTC
TRBV30	NA	TRBJ2-6	NA	CAWRFRERGSGANVLTF	TGTGCCTGGAGATTCCGAGAAAGGGGCTCTGGGGCCAACGTCCTGACTTTC
TRBV19	NA	TRBJ1-5	NA	CASSSGRPQHF	TGTGCCAGTAGTAGTGGGCGGCCCCAGCATTTT
TRBV7-7	TRBD1	TRBJ2-1	NA	CASSSSRDREGTSEQFF	TGTGCCAGCAGCTCGAGCCGGGACAGGGAGGGGACAAGTGAGCAGTTCTTC
TRBV6-1	NA	TRBJ2-1	NA	CASSGGVGPSGFF	TGTGCCAGCAGTGGAGGCGTCGGCCCCAGTGGGTTCTTC
TRBV5-6	NA	TRBJ1-2	NA	CASSWTDSYGYTF	TGTGCCAGCAGCTGGACAGACTCCTATGGCTACACCTTC
TRBV25-1	NA	TRBJ1-4	few	CASSPNRRPNEKLFF	TGTGCCAGCAGTCCTAACAGAAGACCTAATGAAAAACTGTTTTTT
TRBV12-5	TRBD1	TRBJ2-1	NA	CASGLPGTGGRGFSYNEQFF	TGTGCTAGTGGTTTGCCCGGGACAGGGGGCAGAGGGTTCTCCTACAATGAGCAGTTCTTC
TRBV18	NA	TRBJ2-7	once	CASSFGGDHSERSSYEQYF	TGTGCCAGCTCCTTCGGAGGGGACCATTCCGAAAGGAGCTCCTACGAGCAGTACTTC
TRBV9	NA	TRBJ1-5	NA	CASSVSTDQPQHF	TGTGCCAGCAGCGTTTCTACAGATCAGCCCCAGCATTTT
TRBV30	NA	TRBJ2-7	NA	CAWATGRGNEQYF	TGTGCCTGGGCGACGGGCAGGGGAAACGAGCAGTACTTC
TRBV7-3	NA	TRBJ2-1	NA	CASSLTGDRPGSYNEQFF	TGTGCCAGCAGCTTAACCGGTGACAGGCCCGGCTCCTACAATGAGCAGTTCTTC
TRBV28	TRBD1	TRBJ1-1	NA	CASSESSVRGQGNTEAFF	TGTGCCAGCAGTGAAAGTTCGGTGAGGGGACAGGGTAACACTGAAGCTTTCTTT
TRBV5-1	NA	TRBJ2-5	NA	CASSSKREAQETQYF	TGCGCCAGCAGCTCGAAGAGAGAAGCACAAGAGACCCAGTACTTC
TRBV6-6	NA	TRBJ1-3	once	CASSSPDSSGNTIYF	TGTGCCAGCAGTTCCCCGGACAGCTCTGGAAACACCATATATTTT